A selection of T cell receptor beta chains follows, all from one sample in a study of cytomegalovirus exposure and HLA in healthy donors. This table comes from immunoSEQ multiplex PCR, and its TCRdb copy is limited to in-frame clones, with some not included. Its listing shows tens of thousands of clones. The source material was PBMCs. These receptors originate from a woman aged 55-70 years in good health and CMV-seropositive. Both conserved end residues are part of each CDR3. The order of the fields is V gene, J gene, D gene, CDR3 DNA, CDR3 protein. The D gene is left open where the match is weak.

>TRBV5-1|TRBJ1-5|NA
TGCGCCAGCAGCGTCGGAGGAGGAGATAATCAGCCCCAGCATTTT
CASSVGGGDNQPQHF
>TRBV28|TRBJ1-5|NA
TGTGCCAGCAGTTTAGAGGCAAGGTCACAGCATTTT
CASSLEARSQHF
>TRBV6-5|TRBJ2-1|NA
TGTGCCAGCAGTCAAGTGGGGCTGCCGTCGGGTGAGCAGTTCTTC
CASSQVGLPSGEQFF
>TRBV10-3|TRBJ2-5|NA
TGTGCCATCAGTGGAGGAGGAGAGACCCAGTACTTC
CAISGGGETQYF
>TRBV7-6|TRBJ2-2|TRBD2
TGTGCCAGCAGCCCCGGGACTAGCGGGGGGAACACCGGGGAGCTGTTTTTT
CASSPGTSGGNTGELFF
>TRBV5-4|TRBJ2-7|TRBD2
TGTGCCAGCAGTCCTGGGACTAGCGGGCTTGCCTACGAGCAGTACTTC
CASSPGTSGLAYEQYF
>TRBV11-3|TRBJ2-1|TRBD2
TGTGCCAGCAGCTTCCGGACTAGCGGGGGCGATGAGCAGTTCTTC
CASSFRTSGGDEQFF
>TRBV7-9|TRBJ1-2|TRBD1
TGTGCCAGCAGTCCTAACAGGGGGCAGGGCTACACCTTC
CASSPNRGQGYTF
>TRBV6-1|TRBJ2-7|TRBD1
TGTGCCAGCAGTAAAACGGCAGGGGGCGTATACGAGCAGTACTTC
CASSKTAGGVYEQYF
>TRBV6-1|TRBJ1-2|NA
TGTGCCAGCACAGAGGGCACGGTGACTGGCTACACCTTC
CASTEGTVTGYTF
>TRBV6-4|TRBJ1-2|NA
TGTGCCAGCAGTGCCGGACGAGGGGGCTACACCTTC
CASSAGRGGYTF
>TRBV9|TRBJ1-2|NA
TGTGCCAGCAGCGTAGATGCGCGGCGGGACGAGGGCTACACCTTC
CASSVDARRDEGYTF
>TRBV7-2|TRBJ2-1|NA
TGTGCCAGCAGCTTAGGTCTGGGCTACTCCTACAATGAGCAGTTCTTC
CASSLGLGYSYNEQFF
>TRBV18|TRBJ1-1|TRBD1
TGTGCCAGCTCACCGGGGCAGGGGGTCGCTGAAGCTTTCTTT
CASSPGQGVAEAFF
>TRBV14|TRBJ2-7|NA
TGTGCCAGCAGCCAAGTCGGTCCAGCGGTCAACGAGCAGTACTTC
CASSQVGPAVNEQYF
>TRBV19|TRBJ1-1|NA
TGTGCCAGTAGTCTTGTCAGGGGAAGGACTGAAGCTTTCTTT
CASSLVRGRTEAFF
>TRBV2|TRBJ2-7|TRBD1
TGTGCCAGCACCGCGACAGGGGACTTTGGACACGAGCAGTACTTC
CASTATGDFGHEQYF
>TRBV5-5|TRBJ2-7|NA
TGTGCCAGCAGCATATCCGGGAGAGCCTACGAGCAGTACTTC
CASSISGRAYEQYF
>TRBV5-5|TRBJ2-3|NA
TGTGCCAGCAGCTTAGGCGGGGCTAGCACAGATACGCAGTATTTT
CASSLGGASTDTQYF
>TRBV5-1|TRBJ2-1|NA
TGCGCCAGCAGCTTGGGACAGAACTACAATGAGCAGTTCTTC
CASSLGQNYNEQFF
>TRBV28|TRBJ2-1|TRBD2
TGTGCCAGCAGTTTGGCTGGGACTACCTCCGACAATGAGCAGTTCTTC
CASSLAGTTSDNEQFF
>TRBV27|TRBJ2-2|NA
TGTGCCAGCAGTCGGCCCGGGACGAACACCGGGGAGCTGTTTTTT
CASSRPGTNTGELFF
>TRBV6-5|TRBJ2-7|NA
TGTGCCAGCAGTTCGGCGAGCCAGGTCCTCTACGAGCAGTACTTC
CASSSASQVLYEQYF
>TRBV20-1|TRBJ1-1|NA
TGCAGTGCTAGACAGGGGGAAGCTTTCTTT
CSARQGEAFF
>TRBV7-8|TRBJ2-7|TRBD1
TGTGCCAGCAGCACCGGGACAGGGTTCACCTACGAGCAGTACTTC
CASSTGTGFTYEQYF
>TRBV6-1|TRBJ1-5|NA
TGTGCCAGCAGTGAGTCGGAGAATCAGCCCCAGCATTTT
CASSESENQPQHF
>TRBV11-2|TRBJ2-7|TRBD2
TGTGCCAGCAGCCCTCAGGGACTAGCGTTGCACGAGCAGTACTTC
CASSPQGLALHEQYF
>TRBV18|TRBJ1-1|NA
TGTGCCAGCTCACCAGCCGGGAACACTGAAGCTTTCTTT
CASSPAGNTEAFF
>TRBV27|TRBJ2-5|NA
TGTGCCAGCAGTAAATTGTCCAGCCAAGAGACCCAGTACTTC
CASSKLSSQETQYF
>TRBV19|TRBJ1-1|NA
TGTGCCAGTAGGGCCATGAACACTGAAGCTTTCTTT
CASRAMNTEAFF
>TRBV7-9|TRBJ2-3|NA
TGTGCCAGCAGCCCCCCGGGACTGGCTATCACAGATACGCAGTATTTT
CASSPPGLAITDTQYF
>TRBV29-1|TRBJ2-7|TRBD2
TGCAGCGTTGGAGCGGGGGTTGGGCAGTACTTC
CSVGAGVGQYF
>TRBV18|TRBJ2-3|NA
TGTGCCAGCTCACCACGTGGGGGCGCATCAGATACGCAGTATTTT
CASSPRGGASDTQYF
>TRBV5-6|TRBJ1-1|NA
TGTGCCAGCAGCTTAACCAGGGGGAACACTGAAGCTTTCTTT
CASSLTRGNTEAFF
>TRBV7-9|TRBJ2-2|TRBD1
TGTGCCAGCAGCTCGCTGACAGGGGCAAACACCGGGGAGCTGTTTTTT
CASSSLTGANTGELFF
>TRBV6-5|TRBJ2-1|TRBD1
TGTGCCAGCAGTGTACAGGGGAGCCCCTACAATGAGCAGTTCTTC
CASSVQGSPYNEQFF
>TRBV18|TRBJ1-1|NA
TGTGCCAATTCACAGGGTAGGGACACTGAAGCTTTCTTT
CANSQGRDTEAFF
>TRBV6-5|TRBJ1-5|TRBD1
TGTGCCAGCAGTTACTCGACAGGGGATGGGCCCCAGCATTTT
CASSYSTGDGPQHF